These 16 T cell receptor beta chains came from one sample sequenced in a study of shared clonotypes between healthy human individuals. Sequencing used immunoSEQ multiplex PCR; TCRdb keeps in-frame clones, though not all of them. Here the sample spans around 2,000,000 clones, about 95% being singletons. CD8 cells classed as naive were CD45RO-negative and positively selected for CCR7, excluding terminally differentiated effector memory CD45RA+ cells. Sequenced: naive CD8+ T cells sorted from blood. These receptors all stem from a man aged 18 to 30 in good health.

V is TRBV9 and J is TRBJ2-2; 12 bases align to TRBD2. The CDR3 spans 19 residues. V dropped 0 bases and J dropped 0; count of bases not matched to a gene: 6. Germline CDR1 SGDLS, CDR2 YYNGEE. CDR3 loop: CASSVGGLAGTANTGELFF. CDR3 bases: TGTGCCAGCAGCGTAGGAGGACTAGCGGGGACCGCGAACACCGGGGAGCTGTTTTTT.

The chain has TRBV19 and TRBJ2-3; 13 bases fit TRBD2. CDR1 and CDR2 from the germline V gene are LNHDA and SQIVND (reference sequence). The trim removed 5 bases at V and 4 bases at J, leaving 6 bases unmatched. The CDR3 consists of 16 residues. The CDR3 bases are TGTGCCAGTAGTGACCAGACTAGCGGGGGGCCAGATACGCAGTATTTT. Amino acids: CASSDQTSGGPDTQYF.

The chain recombines TRBV10-3 with TRBJ2-7; 13 bases are a match to TRBD2. V lost 5 bases and J lost 7; bases outside the gene matches: 11. Germline V gene data show CDR1 as ENHRY and CDR2 as SYGVKD. There are 16 residues in the CDR3. In DNA form, the CDR3 reads TGTGCCATCAGTCTTGGACTAGCGGGAGTCCAAGGGGAGCAGTACTTC. Translated, it gives CAISLGLAGVQGEQYF.

V gene TRBV6-5 combines with J gene TRBJ2-5; D might be TRBD2 (5 bases). Germline CDR1 is MNHEY and CDR2 is SVGAGI. V lost 2 bases to trimming and J lost 2 bases, with 9 bases between them. The CDR3 contains 14 residues. CDR3 sequence: CASSYVTRQETQYF. CDR3 coding DNA: TGTGCCAGCAGTTACGTTACTAGACAAGAGACCCAGTACTTC.

The J gene is TRBJ1-1, the V gene TRBV5-1, with 11 bases matching TRBD1. CDR1 and CDR2 (germline): SGHRS, YFSETQ. With V trimmed by 3 bases and J by 3 bases, 1 base remained unmatched. There are 14 residues in the CDR3. CDR3 region: CASSWTGGDTEAFF. The CDR3 region has the DNA TGCGCCAGCAGCTGGACAGGGGGCGACACTGAAGCTTTCTTT.

The chain uses TRBV7-2 and TRBJ2-5, with D unresolved. The CDR3 is made up of 14 amino acids. V lost 5 bases and J 1 base, leaving 11 bases between the germline ends. CDR1 and CDR2 from the germline V gene are SGHTA and FQGNSA. CDR3 nucleotides: TGTGCCAGCAGCCACCGTCATATCCAAGAGACCCAGTACTTC. It translates to CASSHRHIQETQYF.

The chain employs TRBV4-1 and TRBJ1-2; D may be TRBD1 (5 bases). This CDR3 has 16 residues. CDR1 is MGHRA, CDR2 YSYEKL, per germline. Between the trimmed V and J ends, which lost 0 bases and 3 bases, there was a span of 14 bases. The CDR3 coding sequence is TGCGCCAGCAGCCAAGAAGATCGGGGACTTTACTATGGCTACACCTTC. Its translation is CASSQEDRGLYYGYTF.

The chain employs TRBV2 and TRBJ1-5, with 8 bases fitting TRBD1. CDR3 length: 15 amino acids. Germline CDR1 SNHLY, CDR2 FYNNEI. With V trimmed by 6 bases and J by 6 bases, 10 bases remained unmatched. In nucleotides, the CDR3 is TGTGCCAGCAGGGTCTCAGGGGGCGCGGGTCAGCCCCAGCATTTT. It translates to CASRVSGGAGQPQHF.

Points on this clone: As the CDR3 is not closed by the conserved phenylalanine or tryptophan, this likely results from a read error. CDR3 sequence reads: CASSLDGAYEQYL. The DNA for the CDR3 is TGCGCCAGCAGCTTGGACGGCGCCTACGAGCAGTACCTC. The chain carries TRBV5-1 and TRBJ2-7; D remains ambiguous. Germline-derived CDR1 and CDR2 are SGHRS and YFSETQ. The CDR3 covers 13 residues. With 0 bases removed from V and 2 bases from J, the gap between germline ends came to 6 bases.

J is TRBJ2-4 and V is TRBV7-2; D is perhaps TRBD2 (5 bases). The CDR3 runs 15 residues. CDR1 is SGHTA and CDR2 is FQGNSA in the germline V gene. V lost 1 base to trimming and J lost 8 bases, with 15 bases between them. The CDR3: CASSLGGGMRDIQYF. CDR3 nucleotide sequence: TGTGCCAGCAGCTTAGGCGGCGGTATGAGGGACATTCAGTACTTC. Full variable domain (rest looked up from reference TRBV7-2 and TRBJ2-4): GAGVSQSPSNKVTEKGKDVELRCDPISGHTALYWYRQSLGQGLEFLIYFQGNSAPDKSGLPSDRFSAERTGGSVSTLTIQRTQQEDSAVYLCASSLGGGMRDIQYFGAGTRLSVL.

The chain is built from TRBV2 and TRBJ1-1, with 7 bases fitting TRBD1. Germline trimming cut 10 bases from V and 3 bases from J; bases unmatched to any gene: 14. The germline CDR1 and CDR2 sequences are SNHLY and FYNNEI. This CDR3 is 15 amino acids long. In nucleotides, the CDR3 is TGTGCCACGCGACAGGGTATTGCAACTGACACTGAAGCTTTCTTT. This codes for CATRQGIATDTEAFF.

The V and J genes are TRBV7-2 and TRBJ2-5; TRBD2 aligns across 10 bases. The CDR3 spans 16 residues. Germline V gene sequence: CDR1 SGHTA, CDR2 FQGNSA. J was trimmed by 1 base and V by 5 bases; bases with no gene match: 7. Here the CDR3 DNA reads TGTGCCAGCAGCCCTTGGGTAGCGGGAGGCCAAGAGACCCAGTACTTC. Amino acids: CASSPWVAGGQETQYF.

This chain joins TRBV5-1 and TRBJ1-6, with 8 bases matching TRBD1. CDR1 is SGHRS, CDR2 YFSETQ, per germline. The CDR3 covers 14 residues. V shed 4 bases and J 5 bases; nucleotides not matched to a gene: 2. CDR3 DNA: TGCGCCAGCAGCCGGACAGGGAATAATTCACCCCTCCACTTT. This sequence encodes CASSRTGNNSPLHF.

Note on this clone: The same CDR3 also results from other DNA sequences found in this sample. The gene calls are TRBV29-1 and TRBJ2-7; possible D gene TRBD2, 6 bases. Germline CDR1 reads SQVTM; CDR2 reads ANQGSEA. This CDR3 region has 13 residues. Trimming pared 6 bases from V and 2 bases from J, leaving 14 bases between. DNA of the CDR3: TGCAGCGTAAAGGGAGGTCAAACCTACGAGCAGTACTTC. Translated: CSVKGGQTYEQYF.

The chain employs TRBV29-1 and TRBJ2-1; the match to TRBD1 covers 11 bases. Germline loops: CDR1 SQVTM, CDR2 ANQGSEA. This CDR3 has 13 amino acids. With V trimmed by 7 bases and J by 6 bases, 5 bases remained unmatched. This CDR3 reads CSGGQGAGNEQFF. The DNA of the CDR3 is TGCAGCGGTGGACAGGGGGCTGGCAATGAGCAGTTCTTC.

This clone turned up a few times. At the DNA level, this CDR3 is encoded by other sequences in the same sample as well. This chain connects TRBV27 to TRBJ1-1, with D possibly TRBD1 on 5 matching bases. Trimming removed 3 bases at V and 4 bases at J, with 9 bases between. This CDR3 spans 13 amino acids. CDR1 MNHEY and CDR2 SMNVEV come from the germline V gene (reference sequence). The DNA for the CDR3 is TGTGCCAGCAGTTTTGGGGGGAGCACTGAAGCTTTCTTT. This codes for CASSFGGSTEAFF.